The clone carrying this TCR beta chain appeared a single time. Trimming left V 4 bases short and J 5 bases short, with 15 bases between. From germline, CDR1 is GTSNPN and CDR2 SVGIG (reference sequence). The CDR3 loop spans 14 amino acids. The sample is drawn from a study of blood T cell repertoires in COVID-19. Study-level information: Whether acute or convalescent, the COVID-19 samples came from the United States, Italy and Spain. PBMCs, B-cell-depleted T cells, or T cells provided the cDNA or gDNA that made up the material.

Study processing details: Using reference gene primer amplification, nucleated cell counts were estimated. The protocol was immunoSEQ multiplex PCR, while the TCRdb copy is restricted to in-frame clones and leaves out a portion. The V and J calls and clone size are taken from that table; D and trimming were inferred from the DNA. The data show about 160,000 clones, about 93% seen once. The chain links TRBV30 to TRBJ2-4; maybe TRBD2 (6 bases). This sequence was found in a woman aged 45-59 years with acute or convalescent COVID-19. Sequencing input: peripheral blood. Here the CDR3 reads CAWNLGRRQNIQYF. In DNA, the CDR3 is TGTGCCTGGAACTTGGGGAGGAGGCAAAACATTCAGTACTTC.